The 21 T cell receptor beta chains listed next were all sequenced from one sample in a study of T cells in Graves' hyperthyroidism and ophthalmopathy. RNA transcripts gave rise to amplified TCR beta CDR3 regions. With the HTBI primer set, the TCR CDR3 went through a first round of RT-PCR. TCRdb itself ran the multiplex PCR reads through MiXCR, one entry per CDR3 protein. The repertoire holds approximately 300,000 distinct CDR3 sequences, with approximately 15% as singletons. Sequencing was performed on blood. The source of these receptors is a woman aged 55-69 years with Graves' ophthalmopathy.

This clonotype has at least ten counts. CDR3 bases: TGTGCCAGCAGCCATTACGAGCGGGAGGGAGGCCAGCATTTT. Its translation: CASSHYEREGGQHF. The rearrangement joins TRBV4-2 to TRBJ1-5; unclear D gene. Germline CDR1 and CDR2: LGHNA and YNFKEQ. The CDR3 sequence is 14 residues long. Between the trimmed V and J ends, which lost 3 bases and 12 bases, there was a span of 18 bases.

In this sample, this clonotype turned up many times. The rearrangement links TRBV28 to TRBJ2-5; D may be TRBD2 (6 bases). Trimming left V 5 bases short and J 0 bases short, with 13 bases between. Germline CDR1 is MDHEN and CDR2 is SYDVKM. The CDR3 extends over 15 amino acids. The CDR3 is CASSLIADNQETQYF. In DNA form, the CDR3 reads TGTGCCAGCAGTCTTATAGCGGATAACCAAGAGACCCAGTACTTC.

On this clonotype: Germline and junction disagree at one end, which may indicate a read error. The chain uses TRBV28 and TRBJ1-4; the D is unclear. This CDR3 is 16 amino acids long. The germline V gene has CDR1 MDHEN and CDR2 SYDVKM. The DNA for the CDR3 is TGTGCCAGCAGTTTATTTGGGTCTCGGGAGAATGAAAGACTGTTTTTT. Translation gives CASSLFGSRENERLFF.

There are many counts of this clonotype. V usage is TRBV7-9 and J usage is TRBJ2-2; D is undetermined. This CDR3 contains 16 residues. Germline V gene data show CDR1 as SEHNR and CDR2 as FQNEAQ (reference sequence). Trimming shortened V by 5 bases and J by 4 bases, and 17 bases separated the two germline ends. The CDR3 loop is CASSPAPTKATGELFF. The CDR3 DNA sequence: TGTGCCAGCAGCCCAGCCCCTACCAAAGCCACCGGGGAGCTGTTTTTT. The variable domain in full, with the rest retrieved from reference TRBV7-9 and TRBJ2-2, is DTGVSQNPRHKITKRGQNVTFRCDPISEHNRLYWYRQTLGQGPEFLTYFQNEAQLEKSRLLSDRFSAERPKGSFSTLEIQRTEQGDSAMYLCASSPAPTKATGELFFGEGSRLTVL.

This clonotype was picked up many times. The chain carries TRBV3-1 and TRBJ1-2; D gene uncertain. Trimming pared 0 bases from V and 8 bases from J, leaving 19 bases between. The CDR3 has 16 residues. Germline V gene lookup returns CDR1 LGHDT and CDR2 YNNKEL (reference sequence). The CDR3 region has the DNA TGTGCCAGCAGCCAAGAGGGGTGGGCAGGAGAAAAAGGCTACACCTTC. It translates to CASSQEGWAGEKGYTF.

This clonotype was recorded many times. The chain has TRBV2 and TRBJ1-1, with D unclear. CDR3 length: 13 amino acids. Looked up from germline, CDR1 is SNHLY and CDR2 is FYNNEI. With 7 bases removed from V and 4 bases from J, the gap between germline ends came to 13 bases. The CDR3 coding sequence is TGTGCCAGCACATTTGGTCGTGCCACTGAAGCTTTCTTT. Its protein product is CASTFGRATEAFF.

This clonotype has ten or more counts. The chain uses TRBV20-1 and TRBJ2-3, with TRBD2 matching 11 bases. J was trimmed by 5 bases and V by 5 bases; bases with no gene match: 6. Germline-derived CDR1 and CDR2 are DFQATT and SNEGSKA (reference sequence). The CDR3 has 14 amino acids. CDR3 residues: CSAHSGRARDTQYF. The DNA for the CDR3 is TGCAGTGCTCATAGCGGGAGGGCGAGAGATACGCAGTATTTT.

This clonotype was counted at least ten times. This rearrangement joins TRBV7-9 to TRBJ1-2; 7 positions agree with TRBD1. The germline gives CDR1 SEHNR, CDR2 FQNEAQ (reference sequence). V shed 4 bases, J shed 2 bases, and the junction held 4 bases outside the gene matches. The CDR3 spans 14 residues. CDR3 sequence: CASSSAGQNYGYTF. In nucleotides, the CDR3 is TGTGCCAGCAGCTCAGCGGGACAGAACTATGGCTACACCTTC. Looking up the rest from reference TRBV7-9 and TRBJ1-2 gives the full variable domain: DTGVSQNPRHKITKRGQNVTFRCDPISEHNRLYWYRQTLGQGPEFLTYFQNEAQLEKSRLLSDRFSAERPKGSFSTLEIQRTEQGDSAMYLCASSSAGQNYGYTFGSGTRLTVV.

This clonotype has ten or more counts. The genes are TRBV7-9 and TRBJ2-1, with 7 bases fitting TRBD1. Per germline, CDR1 SEHNR and CDR2 FQNEAQ (reference sequence). This CDR3 has 15 amino acids. With 2 bases clipped from V and 4 bases from J, the junction kept 5 bases outside the gene matches. CDR3 loop: CASSLTQGVYNEQFF. Here the CDR3 DNA reads TGTGCCAGCAGCTTAACGCAGGGGGTGTACAATGAGCAGTTCTTC. The full variable domain, in which reference TRBV7-9 and TRBJ2-1 provide the parts outside the CDR3, is DTGVSQNPRHKITKRGQNVTFRCDPISEHNRLYWYRQTLGQGPEFLTYFQNEAQLEKSRLLSDRFSAERPKGSFSTLEIQRTEQGDSAMYLCASSLTQGVYNEQFFGPGTRLTVL.

This sequence joins TRBV7-9 and TRBJ2-3, with 12 bases aligning to TRBD1. CDR3 length: 17 residues. Germline V gene lookup returns CDR1 SEHNR and CDR2 FQNEAQ (reference sequence). V trimming: 3 bases; J trimming: 4 bases; junction bases outside the gene matches: 8. The CDR3 reads CASSLVGTGGTSDTQYF. CDR3 in DNA: TGTGCCAGCAGCTTGGTGGGGACAGGGGGCACATCAGATACGCAGTATTTT.

The chain is built from TRBV7-9 and TRBJ2-2; possible D gene TRBD1, 6 bases. V was trimmed by 4 bases and J by 4 bases, leaving 13 bases between them. Germline-derived CDR1 and CDR2 are SEHNR and FQNEAQ (reference sequence). This CDR3 has 15 residues. CDR3 region: CASSYGPRGTGELFF. The CDR3 region has the DNA TGTGCCAGCAGCTATGGGCCCAGGGGCACCGGGGAGCTGTTTTTT.

This clonotype was seen many times. The chain links TRBV25-1 to TRBJ2-2, with TRBD1 matching over 8 bases. Germline CDR1 MGHDK, CDR2 SYGVNS. CDR3 length: 14 amino acids. V lost 7 bases to trimming and J lost 5 bases; unmatched junction nucleotides: 6. The CDR3 reads CASTQGAWTGELFF. The CDR3 DNA is TGTGCCAGCACCCAGGGGGCATGGACCGGGGAGCTGTTTTTT.

As DNA, the CDR3 is TGCGCCAGCAGCCCACTGAGATTTCGGGGCCCCCCTTGGGAGACCCAGTACTTC. Translation: CASSPLRFRGPPWETQYF. This rearrangement joins TRBV4-3 to TRBJ2-5, with D perhaps being TRBD1 or TRBD2 (5 bases each). CDR1 is LGHNA and CDR2 is YSLEER in the germline V gene. CDR3 size: 18 residues. Trimming shortened V by 4 bases and J by 5 bases, and 26 bases separated the two germline ends.

This clonotype appeared a few times. One end of the junction is discordant with germline, which a read error may explain. The V and J genes are TRBV5-1 and TRBJ2-5, with a tentative D call TRBD1 (6 bases). The CDR3 contains 14 residues. From germline, CDR1 is SGHRS and CDR2 YFSETQ. The CDR3 region has the DNA TGCACCAGCAGCCGACAGGTCGACGGAGAGACCCAGTACTTC. The encoded protein is CTSSRQVDGETQYF.

In its sample, this clonotype was seen many times. V is TRBV3-1 and J is TRBJ1-2; D call uncertain. Trimming removed 1 base from V and 8 bases from J, with 17 bases in between. Germline V gene data show CDR1 as LGHDT and CDR2 as YNNKEL (reference sequence). CDR3 length equals 15 residues. CDR3 region: CASSQGQVLPLGYTF. CDR3 DNA sequence: TGTGCCAGCAGCCAAGGTCAGGTTCTCCCGTTGGGCTACACCTTC.

In DNA form, the CDR3 reads TGTGCCACCACCTTGAGGGCGCACACTGAAGCTTTCTTT. This translates into CATTLRAHTEAFF. The chain joins TRBV15 to TRBJ1-1, with no clear D. V was trimmed by 7 bases and J by 3 bases, leaving 12 bases between them. CDR3 length: 13 amino acids. Per the germline V gene, CDR1 is LNHNV and CDR2 is YYDKDF (reference sequence). Full variable domain (rest looked up from reference TRBV15 and TRBJ1-1): DAMVIQNPRYQVTQFGKPVTLSCSQTLNHNVMYWYQQKSSQAPKLLFHYYDKDFNNEADTPDNFQSRRPNTSFCFLDIRSPGLGDTAMYLCATTLRAHTEAFFGQGTRLTVV.

This chain uses TRBV7-2 with TRBJ2-3; TRBD2 matches at 8 bases. The CDR3 is 15 residues long. V gave up 5 bases and J gave up 4 bases; unmatched junction bases: 8. Per the germline V gene, CDR1 is SGHTA and CDR2 is FQGNSA. The CDR3 sequence: CASSPETSEPDTQYF. The CDR3 DNA sequence: TGTGCCAGCAGCCCCGAGACTAGCGAGCCAGATACGCAGTATTTT.

This clonotype was picked up a small number of times. J is TRBJ1-5 and V is TRBV6-5, with D uncertain. Germline CDR1 MNHEY, CDR2 SVGAGI. The V end was cut by 2 bases, the J end by 2 bases, with 7 bases between. The CDR3 is 14 amino acids. CDR3 DNA sequence: TGTGCCAGCAGTTACCGGAGCGGCAATCAGCCCCAGCATTTT. Its translation is CASSYRSGNQPQHF.

In this sample, this clonotype turned up many times. V gene TRBV11-2 combines with J gene TRBJ2-1; D call uncertain. Germline V gene data show CDR1 as SGHAT and CDR2 as FQNNGV. The CDR3 runs to 16 residues. V lost 2 bases, J lost 0 bases, and 11 bases lay in between. CDR3 protein: CASSLRVSSSYNEQFF. As DNA, the CDR3 is TGTGCCAGCAGCTTACGGGTCAGCAGCTCCTACAATGAGCAGTTCTTC.

The chain recombines TRBV6-1 with TRBJ1-4, with TRBD1 matching 10 bases. The length of the CDR3 is 14 residues. Germline CDR1 is MNHNS and CDR2 is SASEGT. The trim removed 4 bases at V and 7 bases at J, leaving 3 bases unmatched. This CDR3 reads CASSAGTGVEKLFF. The CDR3 DNA sequence: TGTGCCAGCAGTGCAGGGACAGGGGTTGAAAAACTGTTTTTT.

At least ten counts were recorded for this clonotype. V usage is TRBV5-1 and J usage is TRBJ2-7; a weak D match, TRBD2 (5 bases). The CDR3 loop spans 15 amino acids. Trimming took off 4 bases at V and 3 bases at J, with 17 bases between the two ends. Germline V CDR1 and CDR2: SGHRS, YFSETQ. DNA for the CDR3: TGCGCCAGCAGCGCCTTGGCTGAGGGAAACTACGAGCAGTACTTC. Translated: CASSALAEGNYEQYF.